This T cell receptor (beta chain) stems from a study of shared clonotypes between healthy human individuals. A few counts support this clone. Its target is not known. Sequencing was performed with immunoSEQ multiplex PCR; in TCRdb, only in-frame clones are kept and a portion is missing. The sample shows around 1,000,000 clones, around 77% of them seen only once. General observations from the study: Despite large depth, rarefaction showed incomplete sorted-subset sequencing. Only blood underwent sampling, and tissue repertoires likely differ. Naive subsets, compared against memory subsets, generally had larger estimated richness values. Clonotypes not shared had lower generation probabilities than those common to all four donors.

Sequencing was done on a sample of memory CD4+ T cells from PBMCs. Subset indicated: CD45RA-negative fraction. This receptor was taken from a man younger than 35 in good health. Some clones in this sample may be carry-over from other donors' samples.

CDR3 nucleotide sequence: TGTGCTAGTGCAATGGACAGGGGCTTGACCACCGGGGAGCTGTTTTTT. Translated, it gives CASAMDRGLTTGELFF. The chain couples TRBV12-5 to TRBJ2-2; 9 nucleotides line up with TRBD1. Losses at the gene ends were 7 bases for V and 4 bases for J; bases not matched to a gene: 10. This CDR3 region has 16 residues. CDR1 is LGHNT, CDR2 FRNRAP, per germline.